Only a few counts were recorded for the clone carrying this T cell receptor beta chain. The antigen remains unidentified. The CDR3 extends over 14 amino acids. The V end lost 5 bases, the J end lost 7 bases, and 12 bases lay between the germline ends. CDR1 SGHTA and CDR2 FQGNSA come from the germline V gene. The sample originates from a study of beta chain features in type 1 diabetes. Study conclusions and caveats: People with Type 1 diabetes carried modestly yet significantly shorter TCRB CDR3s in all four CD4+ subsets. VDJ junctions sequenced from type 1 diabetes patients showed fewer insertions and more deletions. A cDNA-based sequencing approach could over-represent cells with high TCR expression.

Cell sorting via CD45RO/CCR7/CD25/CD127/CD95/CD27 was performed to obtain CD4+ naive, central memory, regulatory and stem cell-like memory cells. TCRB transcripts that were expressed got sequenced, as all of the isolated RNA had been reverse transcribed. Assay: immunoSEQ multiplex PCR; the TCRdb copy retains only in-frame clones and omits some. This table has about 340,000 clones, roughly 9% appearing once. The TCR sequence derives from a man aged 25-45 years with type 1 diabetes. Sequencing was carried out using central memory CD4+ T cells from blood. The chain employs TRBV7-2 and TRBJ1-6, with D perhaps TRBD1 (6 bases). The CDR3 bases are TGTGCCAGCAGCGCTACAGGGTTGAATTCACCCCTCCACTTT. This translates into CASSATGLNSPLHF.